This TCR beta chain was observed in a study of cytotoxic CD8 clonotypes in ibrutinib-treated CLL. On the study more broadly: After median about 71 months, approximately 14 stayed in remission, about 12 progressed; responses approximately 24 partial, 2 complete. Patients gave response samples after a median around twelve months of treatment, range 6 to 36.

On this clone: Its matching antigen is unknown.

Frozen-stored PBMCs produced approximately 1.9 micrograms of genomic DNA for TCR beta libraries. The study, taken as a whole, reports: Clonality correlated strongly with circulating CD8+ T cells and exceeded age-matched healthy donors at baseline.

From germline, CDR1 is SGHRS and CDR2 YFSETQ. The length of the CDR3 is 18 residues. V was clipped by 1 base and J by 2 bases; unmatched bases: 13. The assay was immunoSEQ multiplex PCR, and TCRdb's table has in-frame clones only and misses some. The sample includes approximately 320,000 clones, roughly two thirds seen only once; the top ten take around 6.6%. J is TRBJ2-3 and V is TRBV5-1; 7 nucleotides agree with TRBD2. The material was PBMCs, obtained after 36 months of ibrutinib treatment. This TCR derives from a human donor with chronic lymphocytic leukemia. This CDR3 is CASSLSGLDRRYTDTQYF. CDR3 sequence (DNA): TGCGCCAGCAGCTTGTCCGGACTAGATAGAAGGTACACAGATACGCAGTATTTT.